The 11 T cell receptor beta chains below come from one sample, sequenced in a study of T cells after yellow fever vaccination. Each CDR3 protein gets one entry after TCRdb re-called the 5' RACE reads with MiXCR. The data hold about 69,000 distinct CDR3 sequences, with 5.5% to 7.5% observed a single time. The source was CD4+ T cells sorted from PBMCs, collected around 15 days after the first yellow fever vaccination. These receptors all come from a young man who received the YFV17D yellow fever vaccine.

This clonotype was counted many times. The genes are TRBV7-2 and TRBJ2-2; D uncertain. The CDR3 loop spans 16 amino acids. V shed 5 bases and J shed 0 bases, with 13 bases lying between them. The germline CDR1 and CDR2 sequences are SGHTA and FQGNSA. This chain's CDR3 is CASSNRWGTNTGELFF. As DNA, the CDR3 is TGTGCCAGCAGCAACAGATGGGGAACGAACACCGGGGAGCTGTTTTTT.

There are many counts of this clonotype. This chain uses TRBV7-9 with TRBJ2-1; D possibly corresponds to TRBD2 (6 bases). The V and J ends lost 5 bases and 12 bases respectively, with 17 bases between them. Germline CDR1 reads SEHNR; CDR2 reads FQNEAQ (reference sequence). This CDR3 has 13 amino acids. The CDR3 spells CASSPPAGTGQFF. The DNA for the CDR3 is TGTGCCAGCAGCCCACCAGCGGGTACGGGGCAGTTCTTC.

This clonotype was recorded at least ten times. The genes are TRBV5-6 and TRBJ2-5; no definite D call. Trimming cost V 2 bases and J 4 bases, with 9 bases left between them. Germline CDR1 is SGHDT and CDR2 is YYEEEE. This CDR3 contains 13 residues. The CDR3 DNA reads TGTGCCAGCAGCTTTACCAGCACAGAGACCCAGTACTTC. Protein: CASSFTSTETQYF.

This clonotype was counted between two and nine times. The chain employs TRBV7-2 and TRBJ1-1; possibly TRBD1 for D (5 bases). Germline-derived CDR1 and CDR2 are SGHTA and FQGNSA. The CDR3 runs to 14 residues. V lost 0 bases, J lost 4 bases, and 9 bases lay in between. CDR3 coding DNA: TGTGCCAGCAGCTTAGCCCCCAGGGTCACTGAAGCTTTCTTT. Translation gives CASSLAPRVTEAFF.

There are many counts of this clonotype. The V gene is TRBV15, the J gene TRBJ2-3; no clear D gene. Trimming removed 0 bases from V and 6 bases from J, with 4 bases in between. The CDR3 sequence is 12 residues long. CDR1 and CDR2 (germline): LNHNV, YYDKDF (reference sequence). The CDR3 nucleotides read TGTGCCACCAGCAGAGAGGGGGATACGCAGTATTTT. It encodes CATSREGDTQYF. Combining the CDR3 with reference TRBV15 and TRBJ2-3 gives the whole variable domain DAMVIQNPRYQVTQFGKPVTLSCSQTLNHNVMYWYQQKSSQAPKLLFHYYDKDFNNEADTPDNFQSRRPNTSFCFLDIRSPGLGDTAMYLCATSREGDTQYFGPGTRLTVL.

This clonotype showed up many times. The chain uses TRBV18 and TRBJ1-4; 8 bases match TRBD1. Trimming removed 0 bases from V and 11 bases from J; junction bases left unmatched: 2. The CDR3 is 13 amino acids. In germline, CDR1 is KGHSH, CDR2 LQKENI. The CDR3 DNA is TGTGCCAGCTCACCACCGGACAGGGACAAACTGTTTTTT. Translated, it gives CASSPPDRDKLFF.

This clonotype was seen ten or more times. The chain has TRBV4-3 and TRBJ1-1, with D tentatively TRBD1 (5 bases). The CDR3 loop spans 14 amino acids. Deletions cut 4 bases from V and 1 base from J, with 10 bases between. Germline lookup yields CDR1 LGHNA and CDR2 YSLEER. CDR3 nucleotides: TGCGCCAGCAGCCGAGCCGGGGGGAACACTGAAGCTTTCTTT. Translated, it gives CASSRAGGNTEAFF.

This clonotype showed up many times. The chain links TRBV5-1 to TRBJ2-1; D gene uncertain. This CDR3 has 14 amino acids. The germline CDR1 and CDR2 sequences are SGHRS and YFSETQ. Deletions cut 0 bases from V and 9 bases from J, with 13 bases between. The CDR3 nucleotides read TGCGCCAGCAGCTTGGGGCACGGCTTGGGTGAGCAGTTCTTC. This sequence encodes CASSLGHGLGEQFF.

This clonotype was counted many times. The chain combines TRBV14 with TRBJ2-1; no clear D. Germline CDR1 and CDR2: SGHDN and FVKESK. The CDR3 is 15 residues long. The V end was cut by 2 bases, the J end by 1 base, with 9 bases between. The CDR3 region has the DNA TGTGCCAGCAGCCAACTCTCCATATCCTACAATGAGCAGTTCTTC. Protein sequence: CASSQLSISYNEQFF.

The table lists this clonotype with many counts. The gene calls are TRBV25-1 and TRBJ2-5; D gene ambiguous. With 2 bases removed from V and 2 bases from J, the gap between germline ends came to 9 bases. This CDR3 spans 14 amino acids. The germline gives CDR1 MGHDK, CDR2 SYGVNS. This CDR3 reads CASSEKTMQETQYF. The CDR3 DNA is TGTGCCAGCAGTGAAAAAACAATGCAAGAGACCCAGTACTTC.

This clonotype was seen at least ten times. The CDR3 sequence is CASSRLAGGPLYNEQFF. The CDR3 DNA sequence: TGTGCCAGTAGTAGGCTAGCGGGGGGGCCACTCTACAATGAGCAGTTCTTC. This sequence joins TRBV19 and TRBJ2-1; 12 bases agree with TRBD2. After removal of 4 bases from V and 3 bases from J, the junction contained 7 bases not matched to a gene. Germline V CDR1 and CDR2: LNHDA, SQIVND (reference sequence). The CDR3 spans 17 residues.